This TCR beta chain was profiled in a study of T cells in women clearing cervical HPV infection. The data were produced by immunoSEQ multiplex PCR, yet TCRdb's version contains in-frame clones alone and is incomplete. The sample data list tens of thousands of clones. Whole-study results and caveats: CIN3+ cases had significantly higher TCR repertoire richness than controls, but evenness did not differ.

The CDR3 is made up of 14 amino acids. V shed 3 bases, J shed 2 bases, and the junction held 2 bases outside the gene matches. Looked up from germline, CDR1 is SEHNR and CDR2 is FQNEAQ (reference sequence). Note on this clone: Its antigen is unidentified. The read terminates 3 residues before the CDR3 end, so the remaining end is supplied by the germline J gene.

V gene TRBV7-9 combines with J gene TRBJ2-3; TRBD2 agrees at 7 bases. Sequencing input: blood buffy coat. This sequence was found in a woman aged 18 to 75 with a cervical HPV16 infection that either progressed to CIN3+ or cleared (not recorded which). The DNA read from the CDR3 is TGTGCCAGCAGCTTGGGGGGGGTCACAGATACG. Protein sequence: CASSLGGVTDT. The CDR3 reads in full as CASSLGGVTDTQYF.